A few counts support the clone carrying this T cell receptor (beta chain). The antigen remains undetermined. The data are from a study of T-cell memory formation after mild COVID-19. Trimming cost V 3 bases and J 3 bases, with 8 bases left between them. The CDR3 totals 13 residues. 5'RACE with constant-segment primers built TCRalpha and TCRbeta cDNA libraries with UMIs. In TCRdb, the 5' RACE reads were re-called with MiXCR into one record per CDR3 protein. The profile shows about 560,000 distinct CDR3 sequences, about a sixth of them singletons. Study-wide points: Nothing showed for sure that second-wave clones peaking on day 37 were SARS-CoV-2 specific. CD4+ contracting clones were found mainly in CM and EM, and CD8+ ones in EMRA. Later expanders leaned CD4+, whereas day 15 to 85 contracting clones were balanced CD4/CD8.

Material for sequencing was PBMCs or a T cell subset sorted from them (not recorded which). This chain joins TRBV12-3 or TRBV12-4 and TRBJ1-2; D remains ambiguous. The receptor comes from an adult woman who had mild COVID-19 (a few samples of this study predate the infection). Cell type and time point are not known. The CDR3 DNA follows: TGTGCCAGCAGTTTGTTGCCATACTATGGCTACACCTTC. It codes for CASSLLPYYGYTF.